This TCR beta chain was recorded in a study of shared clonotypes between healthy human individuals. CD8 cells classed as naive were CD45RO-negative and positively selected for CCR7, excluding terminally differentiated effector memory CD45RA+ cells. Sequencing used immunoSEQ multiplex PCR; TCRdb keeps in-frame clones, though not all of them. The profile shows about 2 million clones, roughly 95% of them singletons. Turning to this clone: Antigen unknown.

Findings and limits, study-wide: It was the few donors that limited the genetic and exposure-history diversity represented.

Sample: naive CD8+ T cells sorted from blood. This clonotype was obtained from a man between 18 and 29 years old in good health.

Written as DNA, the CDR3 is TGTGCCAGCAGCTTAGAAGTGAGTGGGGAATACACAGATACGCAGTATTTT. Translating gives CASSLEVSGEYTDTQYF. The chain is built from TRBV7-8 and TRBJ2-3; D not certain. V lost 1 base to trimming and J lost 2 bases, with 16 bases between them. This CDR3 region has 17 residues. The germline gives CDR1 SGHVS, CDR2 FQNEAQ.